These 23 T cell receptor beta chains were sequenced from one sample in a study of post-analysis software for immune sequencing data (dated by TCRdb to between 2015 and 2016). General conclusions and limits of the study: Significantly higher frequencies in patients than in controls were found for several TRBV segments, including TRBV5-6, TRBV5-1 and TRBV20-1.

Preparation of the library involved PCR. Sequencing relied on an Illumina HiSeq 2500. To reduce PCR and sequencing biases, unique molecular identifiers were incorporated into the TCR beta cDNA libraries. The raw public data were reprocessed by TCRdb itself: fastp quality trimming at Q25, MiXCR clonotype calling, in-frame beta chains only. Here each entry gathers all rows of one CDR3 protein and keeps the most common genes and DNA. The sample records about 430,000 distinct CDR3 sequences, 39% of which are singletons. Roughly 8.2% of the sample lies in the top ten. Their target antigens are unknown. The sequencing sample was made of blood. These TCRs come from a girl under 10 years old with multiple sclerosis.

This rearrangement joins TRBV7-3 to TRBJ2-3; 15 bases match TRBD2. V trimming: 1 base; J trimming: 4 bases; junction bases outside the gene matches: 6. The CDR3 is made up of 18 amino acids. CDR1 and CDR2 from the germline V gene are SGHTA and FQGTGA. Here the CDR3 reads CASSLRGLAGGPSDTQYF. The CDR3 nucleotides are TGTGCCAGCAGCTTAAGAGGACTAGCGGGAGGGCCATCAGATACGCAGTATTTT.

Only a few counts were recorded for this clonotype. This rearrangement joins TRBV6-2 or TRBV6-3 to TRBJ2-1; D is unclear. The CDR3 loop spans 12 amino acids. Germline CDR1 and CDR2: MNHEY and SVGEGT. Between the trimmed V and J ends, which lost 7 bases and 4 bases, there was a span of 8 bases. As DNA, the CDR3 is TGTGCCAGCAATCCAGGTTACAATGAGCAGTTCTTC. It translates to CASNPGYNEQFF.

This clonotype was seen more than once but under ten times. The chain couples TRBV7-2 to TRBJ1-5, with D possibly TRBD1 on 5 matching bases. Germline V gene data show CDR1 as SGHTA and CDR2 as FQGNSA. V was shortened by 6 bases and J by 11 bases, with 11 bases between the two germline ends. The CDR3 has 11 amino acids. The CDR3 bases are TGTGCCAGCAGTTGGGGGGGGACCCAGCATTTT. Protein product: CASSWGGTQHF.

The rearrangement links TRBV11-2 to TRBJ2-7; D may be TRBD1 (6 bases). V dropped 5 bases and J dropped 6 bases, with 14 bases sitting between them. This CDR3 has 13 residues. Germline CDR1 and CDR2: SGHAT and FQNNGV. CDR3 residues: CASSPVTGSEQYF. Here the CDR3 DNA reads TGTGCCAGCAGCCCAGTAACAGGGAGCGAGCAGTACTTC.

This clonotype was observed a handful of times. The chain carries TRBV6-5 and TRBJ2-7; TRBD2 matches at 8 bases. Germline V gene data show CDR1 as MNHEY and CDR2 as SVGAGI. V lost 5 bases, J lost 3 bases, and 6 bases stayed unmatched. This CDR3 is built from 14 residues. CDR3 sequence reads: CASSQKAGGYEQYF. CDR3 coding DNA: TGTGCCAGCAGTCAGAAGGCGGGAGGCTACGAGCAGTACTTC.

The chain joins TRBV6-6 to TRBJ2-4; D possibly corresponds to TRBD1 (5 bases). The tail of the sequence fits TRBJ2-5 better, so the J call may be wrong. The CDR3 sequence is 15 residues long. CDR1 is MNHNY, CDR2 SVGAGI, per germline (reference sequence). In DNA, the CDR3 is TGTGCCAGCAGCTTTCAGGGAATGAGCCAAGAGACCCAGTACTTC. This sequence encodes CASSFQGMSQETQYF.

This chain uses TRBV6-5 with TRBJ2-3; D is possibly TRBD2 (5 bases). Trimming took 0 bases from V and 3 from J, leaving 19 bases between them. Germline CDR1 reads MNHEY; CDR2 reads SVGAGI. This CDR3 has 18 residues. The CDR3 spells CASSYSPDGMGRTDTQYF. CDR3 coding DNA: TGTGCCAGCAGTTACTCCCCCGACGGGATGGGTCGTACAGATACGCAGTATTTT.

This clonotype was recorded at least ten times. The chain has TRBV7-9 and TRBJ1-2; 12 bases map to TRBD1. The CDR3 extends over 16 amino acids. CDR1 is SEHNR and CDR2 is FQNEAQ in the germline V gene (reference sequence). After removal of 5 bases from V and 4 bases from J, the junction contained 8 bases not matched to a gene. CDR3 loop: CASSPPGQGAPYGYTF. CDR3 nucleotide sequence: TGTGCCAGCAGCCCCCCGGGACAGGGGGCCCCCTATGGCTACACCTTC.

CDR3 sequence (DNA): TGTGCCAGCAGTTTTGGGTTAACATACTCCTACGAGCAGTACTTC. It codes for CASSFGLTYSYEQYF. This chain uses TRBV12-3 or TRBV12-4 with TRBJ2-7, with no clear D. Trimming cost V 3 bases and J 0 bases, with 12 bases left between them. This CDR3 has 15 amino acids.

V gene TRBV29-1 combines with J gene TRBJ2-1; the match to TRBD2 covers 8 bases. CDR3 length: 13 residues. The germline CDR1 and CDR2 sequences are SQVTM and ANQGSEA. Losses at the gene ends were 3 bases for V and 6 bases for J; bases not matched to a gene: 4. CDR3 in DNA: TGCAGCGTTGACGGGGGGGCAGGCAATGAGCAGTTCTTC. It codes for CSVDGGAGNEQFF.

This chain uses TRBV5-1 with TRBJ2-5; possibly TRBD1 for D (6 bases). The DNA end is a closer match to TRBJ2-7, so the J assignment may be wrong. CDR1 is SGHRS and CDR2 is YFSETQ in the germline V gene. This CDR3 spans 13 amino acids. This chain's CDR3 is CASTRDRTYEQYF. The DNA for the CDR3 is TGCGCCAGCACCCGAGACAGGACCTACGAGCAGTACTTC.

The chain uses TRBV6-5 and TRBJ2-1, with D possibly matching TRBD2 (6 bases). The CDR3 contains 13 residues. The V and J ends lost 2 bases and 7 bases respectively, with 9 bases between them. Germline V CDR1 and CDR2: MNHEY, SVGAGI. The CDR3 here is CASSYAGRNEQFF. As DNA, the CDR3 is TGTGCCAGCAGTTACGCGGGGCGGAATGAGCAGTTCTTC.

This chain joins TRBV15 and TRBJ2-5; 7 nucleotides match TRBD2. Germline lookup yields CDR1 LNHNV and CDR2 YYDKDF (reference sequence). This CDR3 contains 16 residues. The V gene end was trimmed by 1 base and the J gene end by 4 bases; junction bases not matched to a gene: 9. For the CDR3, the DNA is TGTGCCACCAGCAGAGCCCCGCAGGTAGCGGGAGAGACCCAGTACTTC. Protein sequence: CATSRAPQVAGETQYF. Using reference TRBV15 and TRBJ2-5 for the parts outside the CDR3, the full variable domain is DAMVIQNPRYQVTQFGKPVTLSCSQTLNHNVMYWYQQKSSQAPKLLFHYYDKDFNNEADTPDNFQSRRPNTSFCFLDIRSPGLGDTAMYLCATSRAPQVAGETQYFGPGTRLLVL.

Concerning this clonotype: Germline is not matched at one junction end, which may reflect a read error. The CDR3 loop reads CASTSFPRDRFYERYF. CDR3 sequence (DNA): TGTGCCAGCACCTCATTTCCCCGGGACAGGTTCTACGAGCGGTACTTC. This rearrangement joins TRBV28 to TRBJ2-7; TRBD1 agrees at 8 bases. In germline, CDR1 is MDHEN, CDR2 SYDVKM. This CDR3 is 16 amino acids long.

The chain employs TRBV28 and TRBJ1-4; 11 nucleotides align to TRBD1. This CDR3 is 15 amino acids long. After removal of 2 bases from V and 8 bases from J, the junction contained 4 bases not matched to a gene. The germline V gene has CDR1 MDHEN and CDR2 SYDVKM. The CDR3: CASSLIGQGAEKLFF. For the CDR3, the DNA is TGTGCCAGCAGTTTAATCGGACAGGGGGCGGAAAAACTGTTTTTT.

This clonotype was picked up a small number of times. The chain is built from TRBV6-6 and TRBJ2-1; D remains ambiguous. Germline CDR1 and CDR2: MNHNY and SVGAGI (reference sequence). The V end lost 8 bases, the J end lost 7 bases, and 12 bases lay between the germline ends. The CDR3 has 12 amino acids. This CDR3 reads CASGFLLNEQFF. The CDR3 DNA reads TGTGCCAGCGGGTTCCTCTTGAATGAGCAGTTCTTC.

This clonotype was counted at least ten times. The chain has TRBV12-3 or TRBV12-4 and TRBJ2-3, with D uncertain. The ends were cut back, 6 bases at V and 0 bases at J, with 4 bases in the middle. This CDR3 contains 12 residues. The CDR3 nucleotides are TGTGCCAGCAGCCCAAGCACAGATACGCAGTATTTT. Translated: CASSPSTDTQYF.

J is TRBJ1-4 and V is TRBV7-9; tentatively, D is TRBD1 (5 bases). CDR3 length: 16 amino acids. Germline-derived CDR1 and CDR2 are SEHNR and FQNEAQ (reference sequence). Trimming took 5 bases from V and 0 from J, leaving 13 bases between them. The CDR3 coding sequence is TGTGCCAGCAGCCAAGGACAAAGGGCAACTAATGAAAAACTGTTTTTT. It codes for CASSQGQRATNEKLFF.

The chain combines TRBV14 with TRBJ2-5; perhaps TRBD2 as D (5 bases). The DNA end lines up better with TRBJ2-7; the J call may be wrong. The CDR3 has 22 amino acids. Germline V lookup: CDR1 SGHDN, CDR2 FVKESK. CDR3 bases: TGTGCCAGCAGCCAAGGTTTGAGCCGTGCGGGTACCTCATTTAGGGTAGTTTGCGAGCAGTACTTC. Its translation: CASSQGLSRAGTSFRVVCEQYF.

This clonotype has more than one count but fewer than ten. J is TRBJ2-7 and V is TRBV12-3 or TRBV12-4; D is uncertain. V gave up 11 bases and J gave up 2 bases, with 16 bases separating them. The CDR3 spans 13 residues. CDR3 in amino acids: CAERSNRTYEQYF. DNA of the CDR3: TGTGCCGAAAGGTCTAACCGGACCTACGAGCAGTACTTC.

The rearrangement joins TRBV6-5 to TRBJ2-5; possible D gene TRBD2, 5 bases. The germline V gene encodes CDR1 MNHEY and CDR2 SVGAGI. Trimming cost V 8 bases and J 7 bases, with 20 bases left between them. This CDR3 region has 14 residues. The CDR3 protein is CASSQIRLAVTQYF. In nucleotides, the CDR3 is TGTGCCAGCTCCCAGATTCGGCTAGCAGTGACCCAGTACTTC.

The chain combines TRBV24-1 with TRBJ2-1; 11 bases match TRBD2. Germline V gene sequence: CDR1 KGHDR, CDR2 SFDVKD. The CDR3 covers 17 residues. Trimming at V came to 4 bases and at J to 3 bases, leaving 7 bases not matched to a gene. The CDR3 protein is CATSEAGLADHYNEQFF. CDR3 sequence (DNA): TGTGCCACCAGTGAAGCGGGACTAGCGGACCACTACAATGAGCAGTTCTTC.

The chain has TRBV12-3 or TRBV12-4 and TRBJ1-5; D uncertain. Trimming shortened V by 0 bases and J by 3 bases, and 6 bases separated the two germline ends. The CDR3 runs 14 residues. CDR3 nucleotide sequence: TGTGCCAGCAGTTTAGCGCTGGACAATCAGCCCCAGCATTTT. It specifies CASSLALDNQPQHF.